The T cell receptor (beta chain) described here comes from a study of blood T cell repertoires in COVID-19. About the study: COVID-19 samples from acute and convalescent phases originated in the United States, Italy and Spain. The analysed material was cDNA or gDNA that came from T cells, B-cell-depleted T cells, or PBMCs.

The length of the CDR3 is 16 residues. Trimming removed 7 bases from V and 0 bases from J; junction bases left unmatched: 7. Germline V CDR1 and CDR2: KGHDR, SFDVKD. Method: immunoSEQ multiplex PCR; TCRdb's copy keeps in-frame clones and lacks some. The sample lists around 180,000 clones, 70% to 90% occurring once. The chain links TRBV24-1 to TRBJ2-2; 7 bases are shared with TRBD1. This clonotype originated in a human donor with active or convalescent COVID-19. The donor label of this sample is uncertain. Sequencing was performed on peripheral blood. The CDR3 DNA sequence: TGTGCCACCAGCTCCACCGGGACAGCGAACACCGGGGAGCTGTTTTTT. Amino acid sequence: CATSSTGTANTGELFF.